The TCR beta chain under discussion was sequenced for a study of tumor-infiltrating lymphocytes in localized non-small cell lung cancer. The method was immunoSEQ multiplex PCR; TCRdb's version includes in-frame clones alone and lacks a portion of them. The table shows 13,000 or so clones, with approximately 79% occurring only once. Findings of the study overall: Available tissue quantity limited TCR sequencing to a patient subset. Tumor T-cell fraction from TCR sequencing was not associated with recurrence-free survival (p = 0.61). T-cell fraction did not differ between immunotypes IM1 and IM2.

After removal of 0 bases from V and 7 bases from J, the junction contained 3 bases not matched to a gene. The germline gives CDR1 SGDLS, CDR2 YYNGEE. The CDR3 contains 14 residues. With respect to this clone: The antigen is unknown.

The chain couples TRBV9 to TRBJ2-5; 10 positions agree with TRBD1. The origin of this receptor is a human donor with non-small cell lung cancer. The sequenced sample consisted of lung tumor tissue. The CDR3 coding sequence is TGTGCCAGCAGCGTAGAGGACAGGGGGGTGACCCAGTACTTC. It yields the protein CASSVEDRGVTQYF.